A selection of T cell receptor beta chains follows, all from one sample in a study of blood T cell repertoires in COVID-19. TCRdb keeps only in-frame clones here, not all; method: immunoSEQ multiplex PCR. The data show 250,000 or so clones, approximately 78% seen once. Sequenced: peripheral blood. The receptor set was obtained from a woman in her late teens or twenties with acute or convalescent COVID-19. Both conserved end residues are part of each CDR3. The D gene is left open where the match is weak. Only some rows state a clone size, as once, few, many or a class for expanded clones.

TRBV19	NA	TRBD2	TRBJ2-1	TGTGCCAGTAGTGGGGAACCTAGCGGGAGTTACAATGAGCAGTTCTTC	CASSGEPSGSYNEQFF
TRBV24-1	once	NA	TRBJ2-3	TGTGCCACCATGGGCAGGGGTAGGGATACGCAGTATTTT	CATMGRGRDTQYF
TRBV29-1	NA	TRBD2	TRBJ2-1	TGCAGCGTACCGGGACTAGCGAATGAGCAGTTCTTC	CSVPGLANEQFF
TRBV19	NA	TRBD2	TRBJ2-1	TGTGCCAGTAGTATTGGACTAGCGGCTTACAATGAGCAGTTCTTC	CASSIGLAAYNEQFF
TRBV18	once	TRBD1	TRBJ1-2	TGTGCCAGCTCACTCGAAACAGGGGTTGGCTACACCTTC	CASSLETGVGYTF
TRBV6-5	NA	NA	TRBJ2-7	TGTGCCAGCACCCTACCGAGGCCCTCCGAGCAGTACTTC	CASTLPRPSEQYF
TRBV18	NA	NA	TRBJ2-7	TGTGCCAGCTCACCAGAGGGCAACGAGCAGTACTTC	CASSPEGNEQYF
TRBV28	once	TRBD2	TRBJ2-1	TGTGCCAGCAGTCGGGGGACTACCCACAATGAGCAGTTCTTC	CASSRGTTHNEQFF
TRBV10-1	NA	TRBD2	TRBJ2-3	TGCGCCAGCAGTGATCGGACTAGCGGTCCCACAGATACGCAGTATTTT	CASSDRTSGPTDTQYF
TRBV19	once	NA	TRBJ2-3	TGTGCCAGTACCGGCACAGATACGCAGTATTTT	CASTGTDTQYF
TRBV19	NA	NA	TRBJ1-6	TGTGCCAGTAGTAGAGGGCAGGAACCTTCACCCCTCCACTTT	CASSRGQEPSPLHF
TRBV7-3	NA	NA	TRBJ2-3	TGTGCCAGCAGCCAAAGGTCAGGGGACACAGATACGCAGTATTTT	CASSQRSGDTDTQYF
TRBV4-3	NA	NA	TRBJ1-2	TGCGCCAGCAGCCAACGAGGGGGAGGCTACACCTTC	CASSQRGGGYTF
TRBV25-1	NA	TRBD1	TRBJ2-1	TGTGCCAGCAGTGAATTTGACGCAGGGGGTGATAGCAATGAGCAGTTCTTC	CASSEFDAGGDSNEQFF
TRBV2	once	NA	TRBJ2-7	TGTGCCAGCAGTGCCGGACAGTCCATGCCTACCTACGAGCAGTACTTC	CASSAGQSMPTYEQYF
TRBV18	NA	NA	TRBJ2-3	TGTGCCAGCTCACCATTAAGGACAATAATCACAGATACGCAGTATTTT	CASSPLRTIITDTQYF
TRBV6-2/TRBV6-3	NA	NA	TRBJ1-2	TGTGCCAGCAGTTACGTGGCTGTCTATGGCTACACCTTC	CASSYVAVYGYTF
TRBV5-5	few	TRBD1	TRBJ1-5	TGTGCCAGCAGGCTAGGACAGGAGTATAGCAATCAGCCCCAGCATTTT	CASRLGQEYSNQPQHF
TRBV27	NA	NA	TRBJ2-7	TGTGCCAGCAGTTTCCCGAGCTCCTACGAGCAGTACTTC	CASSFPSSYEQYF
TRBV2	once	NA	TRBJ1-3	TGTGCCAGCAGTGAAGTCCCGGCTAGCTCTGGAAACACCATATATTTT	CASSEVPASSGNTIYF
TRBV19	NA	NA	TRBJ2-3	TGTGCCAGTAGTATAGACTCCGGGGTATTGGGCACAGATACGCAGTATTTT	CASSIDSGVLGTDTQYF
TRBV19	NA	NA	TRBJ2-3	TGTGCCAGTACCGGCGGAGGGCGCACAGATACGCAGTATTTT	CASTGGGRTDTQYF
TRBV7-2	NA	NA	TRBJ2-5	TGTGCCAGCAGCTTAGGTGCAGGGGGGGAGACCCAGTACTTC	CASSLGAGGETQYF
TRBV27	NA	TRBD2	TRBJ2-1	TGTGCCAGCACCCCGGGACTAGCAGCCTACAATGAGCAGTTCTTC	CASTPGLAAYNEQFF
TRBV30	NA	NA	TRBJ1-1	TGTGCCTGGACTCGAACCGGAGGGACTGAAGCTTTCTTT	CAWTRTGGTEAFF
TRBV4-3	many	TRBD1	TRBJ2-5	TGCGCCAGCAGCCAATCATTCAGGGGGGAGACCCAGTACTTC	CASSQSFRGETQYF
TRBV20-1	few	NA	TRBJ1-1	TGCAGTGCTAGTAGTGGGCAGGGGCGGGACACTGAAGCTTTCTTT	CSASSGQGRDTEAFF
TRBV2	NA	NA	TRBJ1-5	TGTGCCAGCAGTGGGGGCCAGGGGTGGACTCAGCCCCAGCATTTT	CASSGGQGWTQPQHF
TRBV11-2	NA	NA	TRBJ2-2	TGTGCCAGCAGCTTAGCCCCGTTGAACACCGGGGAGCTGTTTTTT	CASSLAPLNTGELFF
TRBV5-6	NA	TRBD2	TRBJ2-2	TGTGCCAGCAGCTACAGGACTAGCGGGGCGGTATGGACCGGGGAGCTGTTTTTT	CASSYRTSGAVWTGELFF
TRBV13	NA	NA	TRBJ1-1	TGTGCCAGCAGCTTTAGACAGGAGGATGAAGCTTTCTTT	CASSFRQEDEAFF
TRBV27	NA	TRBD1	TRBJ1-2	TGTGCCAGCAGCCGTGGGGACAGGGCTGGCTACACCTTC	CASSRGDRAGYTF
TRBV28	NA	TRBD2	TRBJ2-2	TGTGCCAGCTATCTTGGGCTAGCGGGAGGAAAGACCGGGGAGCTGTTTTTT	CASYLGLAGGKTGELFF
TRBV5-1	many	NA	TRBJ1-1	TGCGCCAGCAGCTTACAGGCGAACACTGAAGCTTTCTTT	CASSLQANTEAFF
TRBV6-2/TRBV6-3	NA	TRBD2	TRBJ2-3	TGTGCCAGCAGCTTACTAGCGGGAATCGCAGATACGCAGTATTTT	CASSLLAGIADTQYF
TRBV3-1/TRBV3-2	NA	TRBD2	TRBJ2-7	TGTGCCAGCAGCCAAGATTCGGGGACTAGACGCTACGAGCAGTACTTC	CASSQDSGTRRYEQYF
TRBV5-6	once	TRBD1	TRBJ2-2	TGTGCCAGCAGCTCACAGACCGGGACAGAGTTCACCGGGGAGCTGTTTTTT	CASSSQTGTEFTGELFF
TRBV6-5	NA	NA	TRBJ2-1	TGTGCCAGCAGTTCAAACGCCAACAGGGTCAATGAGCAGTTCTTC	CASSSNANRVNEQFF
TRBV30	NA	NA	TRBJ1-5	TGTGCCTGGAGTATGGGGGGGGCCTCGCAGCCCCAGCATTTT	CAWSMGGASQPQHF
TRBV19	few	NA	TRBJ2-7	TGTGCCAGTAGTAGGTGGGCAGGGGATACCTACGAGCAGTACTTC	CASSRWAGDTYEQYF
TRBV5-1	NA	TRBD2	TRBJ2-2	TGCGCCAGCAGCCCCCGACTAGCGGGAGTCCCCGGGGAGCTGTTTTTT	CASSPRLAGVPGELFF
TRBV7-9	NA	TRBD1	TRBJ1-2	TGTGCCAGCAGCTTCCCGGACAGGGGAGTTGACTATGGCTACACCTTC	CASSFPDRGVDYGYTF
TRBV13	NA	TRBD1	TRBJ1-6	TGTGCCAGCAGCTTAGCTCGAGGGGGGACAGGGAATTCACCCCTCCACTTT	CASSLARGGTGNSPLHF
TRBV5-5	NA	TRBD2	TRBJ2-1	TGTGCCAGCAGCCCCATAGCGGGTTGGATCTTTGGGGAGCAGTTCTTC	CASSPIAGWIFGEQFF
TRBV27	once	NA	TRBJ2-1	TGTGCCAGCAGTTTACGCGTCCCGAGCTCCTACAATGAGCAGTTCTTC	CASSLRVPSSYNEQFF
TRBV24-1	few	TRBD1	TRBJ1-1	TGTGCCACCAGTGATTCAGGGGGCGGAGGAGCTGAAGCTTTCTTT	CATSDSGGGGAEAFF
TRBV28	NA	NA	TRBJ1-1	TGTGCCAGCGGCAGACATATGAACACTGAAGCTTTCTTT	CASGRHMNTEAFF
TRBV28	NA	NA	TRBJ2-3	TGTGCCAGCAGTTTATTTACCAGGGGCTTGAGTAGCCCGCCCACGTCAAGTACGCAGTATTTT	CASSLFTRGLSSPPTSSTQYF
TRBV28	NA	NA	TRBJ2-1	TGTGCCAGCAGTTCCGTACCAAGGGGTTACTACAATGAGCAGTTCTTC	CASSSVPRGYYNEQFF
TRBV7-2	once	NA	TRBJ2-7	TGTGCCAGCAGCGTCGTGACTTCCGTCCCCTCCTACGAGCAGTACTTC	CASSVVTSVPSYEQYF
TRBV18	few	NA	TRBJ1-3	TGTGCCAGCTCACGTGGGGCCGACTCTGGAAACACCATATATTTT	CASSRGADSGNTIYF
TRBV19	NA	NA	TRBJ1-4	TGTGCCAGTAGTCCAACCGGGAATAATGAAAAACTGTTTTTT	CASSPTGNNEKLFF
TRBV30	once	NA	TRBJ2-1	TGTGCCTGGAGTCACAGGGATTTTGGCGGTGAGCAGTTCTTC	CAWSHRDFGGEQFF
TRBV3-1/TRBV3-2	NA	NA	TRBJ2-7	TGTGCCAGCAGCCAAGGGGGGCGGTCGTACGAGCAGTACTTC	CASSQGGRSYEQYF
TRBV9	few	TRBD2	TRBJ2-1	TGTGCCAGCAGCTTGGGACTAGCGGACCCCCATGGGGAGCAGTTCTTC	CASSLGLADPHGEQFF
TRBV7-2	NA	TRBD1	TRBJ2-2	TGTGCCAGCAGGGGGACAGGGGCCACCGGGGAGCTGTTTTTT	CASRGTGATGELFF
TRBV7-9	NA	NA	TRBJ2-3	TGTGCCAGCAGCCCCAGGAGGAGTAGCACAGATACGCAGTATTTT	CASSPRRSSTDTQYF
TRBV20-1	NA	NA	TRBJ2-3	TGCAGTGCTAGTTATACCAGGGGTTTAAGTAGCACAGATACGCAGTATTTT	CSASYTRGLSSTDTQYF
TRBV5-4	NA	TRBD2	TRBJ2-7	TGTGCCAGCAGCTTGTCTAGCGGGAGCTACGAGCAGTACTTC	CASSLSSGSYEQYF
TRBV30	many	NA	TRBJ1-6	TGTGCCTGGAGTGTGGCAGGTGGTAATTCACCCCTCCACTTT	CAWSVAGGNSPLHF